These T cell receptor beta chains were read from a single sample in a study of blood T cell repertoires in COVID-19. Only in-frame clones appear in the TCRdb table, and some are missing; sequencing was by immunoSEQ multiplex PCR. Among 250,000 to 300,000 clones listed, about four fifths were seen once. Sequencing was performed on PBMCs or T cells enriched from blood (not recorded which). These receptors were taken from a man aged 35 to 55 who had been exposed to COVID-19. The CDR3 runs from the conserved cysteine through the conserved F or W. D genes are given only for firm matches. The size entry is marked missing in some rows and otherwise reads once, few, many or a size class.

size: few; J: TRBJ2-3; D: NA; V: TRBV15; DNA: TGTGCCACCAGCAGAGAACTAACCGGCACAGATACGCAGTATTTT; CDR3: CATSRELTGTDTQYF
size: NA; J: TRBJ1-2; D: NA; V: TRBV19; DNA: TGTGCCAGTAGTCGGGGCTATGGCTACACCTTC; CDR3: CASSRGYGYTF
size: few; J: TRBJ1-2; D: TRBD1; V: TRBV7-9; DNA: TGTGCCAGCAGCCCCGCGGACAGGGAAAGTCATGGCTACACCTTC; CDR3: CASSPADRESHGYTF
size: NA; J: TRBJ2-5; D: NA; V: TRBV6-5; DNA: TGTGCCAGCACCCTGCAGGGGGGCACCCAGTACTTC; CDR3: CASTLQGGTQYF
size: NA; J: TRBJ1-5; D: NA; V: TRBV30; DNA: TGTGCCTGGAGTAGGGGACAAAACAATCAGCCCCAGCATTTT; CDR3: CAWSRGQNNQPQHF
size: NA; J: TRBJ1-6; D: NA; V: TRBV5-6; DNA: TGTGCCAGCAGCTTAAGTTCTAGCTCCTATAATTCACCCCTCCACTTT; CDR3: CASSLSSSSYNSPLHF
size: NA; J: TRBJ1-4; D: TRBD1; V: TRBV9; DNA: TGTGCCAGCAGCGCCAAGGGGGCGGGTAATGAAAAACTGTTTTTT; CDR3: CASSAKGAGNEKLFF
size: NA; J: TRBJ1-2; D: TRBD1; V: TRBV7-6; DNA: TGTGCCAGCAGCTTCGGGACAGGGGGAAACTATGGCTACACCTTC; CDR3: CASSFGTGGNYGYTF
size: NA; J: TRBJ2-5; D: NA; V: TRBV11-3; DNA: TGTGCCAGCAGCTTAGGGACACAAGAGACCCAGTACTTC; CDR3: CASSLGTQETQYF
size: NA; J: TRBJ2-5; D: TRBD2; V: TRBV10-3; DNA: TGTGCCACCTCTTCGACTAGCATAGGAGAGACCCAGTACTTC; CDR3: CATSSTSIGETQYF
size: NA; J: TRBJ2-1; D: TRBD1; V: TRBV5-4; DNA: TGTGCCAGCAGCTTAACCGGGACAGGAGTCCATGAGCAGTTCTTC; CDR3: CASSLTGTGVHEQFF
size: NA; J: TRBJ2-3; D: TRBD2; V: TRBV4-1; DNA: TGCGCCAGCAGCCAAGCTTTTGGGACTAGCGGAGGGGATACGCAGTATTTT; CDR3: CASSQAFGTSGGDTQYF
size: NA; J: TRBJ1-1; D: NA; V: TRBV7-9; DNA: TGTGCCAGCAGCCAATACGGGCGGGGGTTGGGGACAGCTTTCTTT; CDR3: CASSQYGRGLGTAFF
size: NA; J: TRBJ2-1; D: TRBD2; V: TRBV7-3; DNA: TGTGCCAGCAGCTTAAACCCCGAAGCGGGAGGGCCTTTTGATGAGCAGTTCTTC; CDR3: CASSLNPEAGGPFDEQFF
size: NA; J: TRBJ1-5; D: NA; V: TRBV12-3/TRBV12-4; DNA: TGTGCCAGCAGCCCCGGGATTTCTCAGCCCCAGCATTTT; CDR3: CASSPGISQPQHF
size: NA; J: TRBJ1-2; D: TRBD1; V: TRBV2; DNA: TGTGCCAGCGGACGTGCGAGACAGGGTACCTCCTATGGCTACACCTTC; CDR3: CASGRARQGTSYGYTF
size: NA; J: TRBJ1-4; D: TRBD1; V: TRBV24-1; DNA: TGTGCCACCAGTGGGCTTGGACAGGGGAGCGGTGAAAAACTGTTTTTT; CDR3: CATSGLGQGSGEKLFF
size: few; J: TRBJ1-1; D: NA; V: TRBV24-1; DNA: TGTGCCACCAAGAGCGCAGGGGCGAACACTGAAGCTTTCTTT; CDR3: CATKSAGANTEAFF